The sequence of this T cell receptor beta chain was determined in a study of cytomegalovirus exposure and HLA in healthy donors. Study observations and caveats: TCR beta sequences reportedly predicted most subjects' HLA-A and HLA-B alleles accurately. It was likely that a cluster of highly shared sequence variants was a sequencing artifact. Another analysis was done later, and it associated roughly 15,000 TCR beta sequences with HLA alleles at 0.05 false discovery rate.

The PCR had 60 Vbeta and 13 Jbeta primers. Authors' processing steps: In a later analysis, 10 million to 11 million of around 75 million unique beta chains occurred in at least two donors. The data were produced by immunoSEQ multiplex PCR, yet TCRdb's version contains in-frame clones alone and is incomplete. V, J and clone size derive from that table, while D and trimming were established from the DNA sequence. This sample has about 120,000 clones, with 60% to 85% found just once. With respect to this clone: As yet, its antigen is unknown.

The sample consisted of PBMCs. This TCR was sampled from a woman aged 18-29 years in good health and CMV-seronegative.

This chain's CDR3 is CAISDLAATDTQYF. The CDR3, as DNA: TGTGCCATCAGTGATCTAGCCGCCACAGATACGCAGTATTTT. V is TRBV10-3 and J is TRBJ2-3, with D perhaps matching TRBD2 (5 bases). V lost 3 bases, J lost 2 bases, and 9 bases lay in between. The CDR3 is made up of 14 amino acids. CDR1 and CDR2 from the germline V gene are ENHRY and SYGVKD.